This T cell receptor (beta chain) was sequenced for a study of shared clonotypes between healthy human individuals. V lost 2 bases and J lost 0, with 9 bases in between. Germline CDR1 and CDR2: SGHRS and YFSETQ. This CDR3 comprises 14 residues. Clones were read by immunoSEQ multiplex PCR, and TCRdb kept only the in-frame ones, dropping some. The sample has about 2.1 million clones, roughly 93% seen once. Terminally differentiated effector memory CD45RA+ cells were excluded from the naive CD8 cells, which were CD45RO-negative and positively selected for CCR7. The chain uses TRBV5-1 and TRBJ2-7; perhaps TRBD1 as D (5 bases). Input material: naive CD8+ T cells from PBMCs. This receptor was obtained from a man between 18 and 29 years old in good health. Some clones in this sample may be carry-over from other donors' samples. CDR3 sequence reads: CASSFDSSSYEQYF. The CDR3 DNA sequence: TGCGCCAGCAGCTTCGACAGTTCCTCCTACGAGCAGTACTTC.